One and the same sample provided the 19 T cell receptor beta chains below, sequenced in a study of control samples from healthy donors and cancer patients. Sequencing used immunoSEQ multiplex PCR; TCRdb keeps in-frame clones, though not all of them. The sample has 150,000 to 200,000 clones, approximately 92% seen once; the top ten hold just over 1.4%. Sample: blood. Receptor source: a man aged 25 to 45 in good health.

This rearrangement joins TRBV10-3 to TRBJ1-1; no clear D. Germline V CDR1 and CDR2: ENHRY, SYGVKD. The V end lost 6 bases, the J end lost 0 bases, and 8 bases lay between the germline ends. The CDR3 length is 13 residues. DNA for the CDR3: TGTGCCATCAGGGAAAACCTGAACACTGAAGCTTTCTTT. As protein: CAIRENLNTEAFF.

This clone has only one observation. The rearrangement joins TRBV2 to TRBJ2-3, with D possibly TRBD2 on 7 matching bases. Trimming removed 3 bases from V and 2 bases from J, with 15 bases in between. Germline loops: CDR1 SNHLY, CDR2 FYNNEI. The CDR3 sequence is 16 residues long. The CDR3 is CASSDGGGLNTDTQYF. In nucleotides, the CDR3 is TGTGCCAGCAGTGACGGAGGGGGACTAAACACAGATACGCAGTATTTT.

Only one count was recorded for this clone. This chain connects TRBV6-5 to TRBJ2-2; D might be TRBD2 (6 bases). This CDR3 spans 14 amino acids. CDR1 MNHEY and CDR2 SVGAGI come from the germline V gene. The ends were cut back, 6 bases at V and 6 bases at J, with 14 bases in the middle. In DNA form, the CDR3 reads TGTGCCAGCAGCCGGATGACTAGTTCCGGGGAGCTGTTTTTT. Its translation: CASSRMTSSGELFF.

The CDR3 DNA reads TGTGCCTGGAGGAGGGACACTGAAGCTTTCTTT. This translates into CAWRRDTEAFF. The chain joins TRBV30 to TRBJ1-1; D is uncertain. Germline lookup yields CDR1 GTSNPN and CDR2 SVGIG (reference sequence). V was shortened by 3 bases and J by 3 bases, with 5 bases between the two germline ends. CDR3 length: 11 residues.

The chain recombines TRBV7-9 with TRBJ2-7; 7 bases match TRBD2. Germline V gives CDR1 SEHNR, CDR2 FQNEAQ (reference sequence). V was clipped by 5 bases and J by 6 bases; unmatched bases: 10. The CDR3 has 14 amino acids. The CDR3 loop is CASSPSGATSEQYF. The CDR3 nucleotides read TGTGCCAGCAGCCCCAGCGGGGCCACCTCCGAGCAGTACTTC.

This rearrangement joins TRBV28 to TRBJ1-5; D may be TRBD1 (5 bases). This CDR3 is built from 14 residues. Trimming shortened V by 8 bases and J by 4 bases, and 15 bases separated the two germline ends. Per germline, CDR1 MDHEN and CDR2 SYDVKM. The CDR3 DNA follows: TGTGCCAGCGAGTCGGCAGGGTCAAATCAGCCCCAGCATTTT. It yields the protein CASESAGSNQPQHF. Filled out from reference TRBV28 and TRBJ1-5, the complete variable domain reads DVKVTQSSRYLVKRTGEKVFLECVQDMDHENMFWYRQDPGLGLRLIYFSYDVKMKEKGDIPEGYSVSREKKERFSLILESASTNQTSMYLCASESAGSNQPQHFGDGTRLSIL.

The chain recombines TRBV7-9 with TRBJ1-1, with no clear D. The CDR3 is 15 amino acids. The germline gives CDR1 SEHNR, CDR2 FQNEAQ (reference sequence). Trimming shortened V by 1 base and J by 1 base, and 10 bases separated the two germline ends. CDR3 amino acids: CASSLVPESNTEAFF. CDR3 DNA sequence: TGTGCCAGCAGCTTAGTCCCGGAGTCGAACACTGAAGCTTTCTTT. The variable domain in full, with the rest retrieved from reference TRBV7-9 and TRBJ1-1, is DTGVSQNPRHKITKRGQNVTFRCDPISEHNRLYWYRQTLGQGPEFLTYFQNEAQLEKSRLLSDRFSAERPKGSFSTLEIQRTEQGDSAMYLCASSLVPESNTEAFFGQGTRLTVV.

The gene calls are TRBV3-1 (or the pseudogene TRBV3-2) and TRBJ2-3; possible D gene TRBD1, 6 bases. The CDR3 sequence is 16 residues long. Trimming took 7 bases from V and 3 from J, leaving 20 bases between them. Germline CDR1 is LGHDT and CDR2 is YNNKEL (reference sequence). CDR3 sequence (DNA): TGTGCCAGCACCTCTGGGCGGGCAGGGGATACAGATACGCAGTATTTT. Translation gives CASTSGRAGDTDTQYF.

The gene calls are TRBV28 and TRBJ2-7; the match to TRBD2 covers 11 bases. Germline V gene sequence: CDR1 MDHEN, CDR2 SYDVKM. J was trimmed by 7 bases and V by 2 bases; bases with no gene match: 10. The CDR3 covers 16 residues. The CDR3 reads CASSLMTSGVQEEQYF. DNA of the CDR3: TGTGCCAGCAGTTTAATGACTAGCGGGGTTCAAGAGGAGCAGTACTTC.

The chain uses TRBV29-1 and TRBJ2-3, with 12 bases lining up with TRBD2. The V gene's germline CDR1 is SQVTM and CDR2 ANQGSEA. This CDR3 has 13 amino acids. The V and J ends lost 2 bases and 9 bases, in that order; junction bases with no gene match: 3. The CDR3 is CSVERTSGTTQYF. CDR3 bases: TGCAGCGTTGAAAGGACTAGCGGGACCACGCAGTATTTT.

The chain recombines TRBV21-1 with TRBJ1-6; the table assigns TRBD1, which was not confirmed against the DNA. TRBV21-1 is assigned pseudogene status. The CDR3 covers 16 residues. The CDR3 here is CASSAEDRPYNSPLHF. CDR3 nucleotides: TGTGCCAGCAGCGCCGAGGACAGGCCCTATAATTCACCCCTCCACTTT.

The CDR3 is CASPWRGGAKNQPQHF. The CDR3 DNA sequence: TGCGCCAGCCCCTGGCGGGGGGGCGCGAAGAATCAGCCCCAGCATTTT. The chain recombines TRBV5-1 with TRBJ1-5; perhaps TRBD1 as D (6 bases). The germline V and J ends were trimmed by 7 bases and 4 bases, with 21 bases remaining between them. The CDR3 runs 16 residues. Germline lookup yields CDR1 SGHRS and CDR2 YFSETQ.

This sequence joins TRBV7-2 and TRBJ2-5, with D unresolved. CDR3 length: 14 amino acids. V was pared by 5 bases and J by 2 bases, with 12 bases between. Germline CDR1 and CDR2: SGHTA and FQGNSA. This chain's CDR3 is CASSRTIEQETQYF. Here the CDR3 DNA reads TGTGCCAGCAGCCGTACGATTGAACAAGAGACCCAGTACTTC. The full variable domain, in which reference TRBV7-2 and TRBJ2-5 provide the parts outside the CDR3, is GAGVSQSPSNKVTEKGKDVELRCDPISGHTALYWYRQSLGQGLEFLIYFQGNSAPDKSGLPSDRFSAERTGGSVSTLTIQRTQQEDSAVYLCASSRTIEQETQYFGPGTRLLVL.

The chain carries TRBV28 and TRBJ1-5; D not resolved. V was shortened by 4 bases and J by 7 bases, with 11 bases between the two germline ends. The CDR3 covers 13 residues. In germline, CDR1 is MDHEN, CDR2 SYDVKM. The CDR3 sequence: CASSSPQYQPQHF. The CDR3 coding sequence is TGTGCCAGCAGTTCCCCACAGTACCAGCCCCAGCATTTT.

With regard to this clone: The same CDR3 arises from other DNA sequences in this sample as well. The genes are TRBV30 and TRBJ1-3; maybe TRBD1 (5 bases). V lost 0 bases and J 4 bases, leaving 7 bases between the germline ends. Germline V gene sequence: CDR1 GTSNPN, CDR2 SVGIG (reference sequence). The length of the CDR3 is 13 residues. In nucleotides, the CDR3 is TGTGCCTGGAGTGTAGCAGGGGGAAACACCATATATTTT. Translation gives CAWSVAGGNTIYF.

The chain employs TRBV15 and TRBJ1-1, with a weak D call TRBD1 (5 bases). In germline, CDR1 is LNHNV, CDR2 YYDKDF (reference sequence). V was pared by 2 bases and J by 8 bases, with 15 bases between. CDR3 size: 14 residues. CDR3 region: CATSRSQGEKEAFF. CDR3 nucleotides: TGTGCCACCAGCAGAAGCCAGGGAGAAAAGGAAGCTTTCTTT.

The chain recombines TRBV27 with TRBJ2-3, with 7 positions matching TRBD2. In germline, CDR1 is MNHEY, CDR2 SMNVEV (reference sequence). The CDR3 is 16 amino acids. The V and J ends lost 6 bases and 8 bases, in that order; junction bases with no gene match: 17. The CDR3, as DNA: TGTGCCAGCAGGGATAGCGGGCCCCGGCCGTTGGGTACGCAGTATTTT. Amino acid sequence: CASRDSGPRPLGTQYF.

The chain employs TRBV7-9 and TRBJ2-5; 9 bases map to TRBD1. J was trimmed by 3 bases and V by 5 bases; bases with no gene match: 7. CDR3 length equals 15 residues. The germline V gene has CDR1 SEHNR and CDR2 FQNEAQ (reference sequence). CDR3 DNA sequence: TGTGCCAGCAGCCTAACCGGGACAGGGAAAGAGACCCAGTACTTC. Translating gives CASSLTGTGKETQYF.

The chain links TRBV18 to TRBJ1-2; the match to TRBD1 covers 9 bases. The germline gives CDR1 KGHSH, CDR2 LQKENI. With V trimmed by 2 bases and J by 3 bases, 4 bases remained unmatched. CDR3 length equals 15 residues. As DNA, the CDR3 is TGTGCCAGCTCACCAGTGACAGGGGGGGACTATGGCTACACCTTC. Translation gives CASSPVTGGDYGYTF.